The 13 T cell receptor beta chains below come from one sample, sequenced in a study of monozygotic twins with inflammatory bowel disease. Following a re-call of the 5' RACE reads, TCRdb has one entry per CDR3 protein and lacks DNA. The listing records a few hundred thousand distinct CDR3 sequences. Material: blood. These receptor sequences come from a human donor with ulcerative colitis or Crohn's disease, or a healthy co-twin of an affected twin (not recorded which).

CDR3 sequence reads: CASSPDLTSSYTDTQYF. The chain has TRBV28 and TRBJ2-3; with no DNA, the TCRdb D assignment of TRBD2 cannot be verified. Looked up from germline, CDR1 is MDHEN and CDR2 is SYDVKM. The CDR3 runs 17 residues.

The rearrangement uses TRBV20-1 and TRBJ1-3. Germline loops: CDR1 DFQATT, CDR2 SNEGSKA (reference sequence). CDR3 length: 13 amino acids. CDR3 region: CSALPGIGNTIYF.

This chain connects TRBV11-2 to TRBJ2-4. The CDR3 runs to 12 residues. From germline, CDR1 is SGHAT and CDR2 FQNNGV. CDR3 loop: CASSSEFGIQYF.

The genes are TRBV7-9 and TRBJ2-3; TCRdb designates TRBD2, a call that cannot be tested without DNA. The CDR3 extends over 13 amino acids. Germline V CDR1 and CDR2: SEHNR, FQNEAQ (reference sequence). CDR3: CASLADFTDTQYF.

CDR3 region: CAWSPDSYNEQFF. The chain joins TRBV30 to TRBJ2-1. The germline CDR1 and CDR2 sequences are GTSNPN and SVGIG (reference sequence). The CDR3 is made up of 13 amino acids.

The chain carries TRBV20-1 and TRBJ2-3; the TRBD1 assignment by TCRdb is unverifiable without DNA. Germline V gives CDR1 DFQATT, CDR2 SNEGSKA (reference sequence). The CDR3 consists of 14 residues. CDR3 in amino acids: CSASGDRTTDTQYF.

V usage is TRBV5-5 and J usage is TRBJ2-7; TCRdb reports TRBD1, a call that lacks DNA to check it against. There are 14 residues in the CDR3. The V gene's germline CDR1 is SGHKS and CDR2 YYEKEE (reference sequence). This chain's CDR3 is CASSGQGILYEQYF.

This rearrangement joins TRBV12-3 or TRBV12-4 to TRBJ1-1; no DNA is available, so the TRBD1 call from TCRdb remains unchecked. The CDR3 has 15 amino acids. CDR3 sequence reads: CASSLVVGRSTEAFF.

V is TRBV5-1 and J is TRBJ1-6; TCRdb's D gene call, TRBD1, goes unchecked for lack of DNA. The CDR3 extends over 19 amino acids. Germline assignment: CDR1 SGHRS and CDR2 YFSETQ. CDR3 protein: CASSTWTGVYSSYNSPLHF.

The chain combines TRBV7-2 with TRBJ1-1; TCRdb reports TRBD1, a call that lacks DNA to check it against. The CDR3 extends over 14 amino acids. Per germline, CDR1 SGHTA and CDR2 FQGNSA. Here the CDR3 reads CASSLTGGPTEAFF.

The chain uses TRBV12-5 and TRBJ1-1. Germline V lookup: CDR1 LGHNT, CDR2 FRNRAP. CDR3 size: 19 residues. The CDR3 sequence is CASGLVPGKKFDLNTEAFF.

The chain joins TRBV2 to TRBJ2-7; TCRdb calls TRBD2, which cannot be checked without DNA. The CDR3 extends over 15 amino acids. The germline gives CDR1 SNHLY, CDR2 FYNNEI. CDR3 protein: CASSGGATNIYEQYF.

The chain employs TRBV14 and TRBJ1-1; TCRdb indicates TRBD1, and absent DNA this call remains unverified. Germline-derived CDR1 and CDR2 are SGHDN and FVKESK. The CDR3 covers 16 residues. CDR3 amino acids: CASSQDWGRVNTEAFF.